Below are 8 T cell receptor beta chains sequenced from a single sample in a study of control samples from healthy donors and cancer patients. Measured with immunoSEQ multiplex PCR; TCRdb has only the in-frame clones, and not every one. There are 390,000 or so clones in the sample; around 90% occur only once, and more than 6% lies in the top ten. The sequencing input was PBMCs. Receptor source: a man aged 35 to 55 with head and neck cancer.

V is TRBV7-8 and J is TRBJ2-7; the match to TRBD2 covers 9 bases. The CDR3 totals 14 residues. CDR1 is SGHVS, CDR2 FQNEAQ, per germline. J was trimmed by 5 bases and V by 5 bases; bases with no gene match: 7. CDR3 bases: TGTGCCAGCAGCGCCACCGGGACTAGCCACGAGCAGTACTTC. This gives the protein CASSATGTSHEQYF.

The CDR3 DNA reads TGTGCCAGCAGCCCAGATGTGGGGGACAGCTCCTACGAGCAGTACTTC. This encodes CASSPDVGDSSYEQYF. The chain has TRBV9 and TRBJ2-7; TRBD1 agrees at 7 bases. Germline CDR1 and CDR2: SGDLS and YYNGEE. The CDR3 totals 16 residues. The trim removed 4 bases at V and 0 bases at J, leaving 10 bases unmatched.

As for this clone: At the DNA level, this CDR3 is encoded by other sequences in the same sample as well. The rearrangement joins TRBV5-1 to TRBJ2-3; 9 bases map to TRBD1. The CDR3 totals 15 residues. With V trimmed by 2 bases and J by 3 bases, 4 bases remained unmatched. Germline V gene sequence: CDR1 SGHRS, CDR2 YFSETQ. The CDR3 reads CASSLTGGFTDTQYF. The CDR3 DNA sequence: TGCGCCAGCAGCTTAACAGGGGGCTTTACAGATACGCAGTATTTT.

The chain links TRBV15 to TRBJ2-2, with D possibly being TRBD2 (5 bases). The germline V and J ends were trimmed by 5 bases and 4 bases, with 14 bases remaining between them. Germline CDR1 and CDR2: LNHNV and YYDKDF (reference sequence). The CDR3 spans 15 residues. The CDR3 DNA follows: TGTGCCACCAGCCCCCGTAGAGGGCTCACCGGGGAGCTGTTTTTT. It specifies CATSPRRGLTGELFF.

V and J are TRBV15 and TRBJ2-7; D is uncertain. With 5 bases removed from V and 5 bases from J, the gap between germline ends came to 22 bases. The CDR3 loop spans 16 amino acids. CDR1 is LNHNV and CDR2 is YYDKDF in the germline V gene (reference sequence). The CDR3 region has the DNA TGTGCCACCAGCTCCCACCGGAACAGTCTTCACCACGAGCAGTACTTC. It codes for CATSSHRNSLHHEQYF.

The gene calls are TRBV6-2 or TRBV6-3 and TRBJ1-2, with unresolved D. V was cut by 2 bases and J by 7 bases, with 11 bases left in between. CDR1 MNHEY and CDR2 SVGEGT come from the germline V gene. The CDR3 is 13 amino acids. The CDR3 nucleotides read TGTGCCAGCAGTTACCCGTATATGGGTGGCTACACCTTC. Encoded protein: CASSYPYMGGYTF.

CDR3: CASSQDFTYNEQFF. The CDR3 bases are TGCGCCAGCAGCCAAGATTTCACTTACAATGAGCAGTTCTTC. V gene TRBV4-1 combines with J gene TRBJ2-1, with D hard to call. Per germline, CDR1 MGHRA and CDR2 YSYEKL. Trimming shortened V by 0 bases and J by 4 bases, and 7 bases separated the two germline ends. The CDR3 has 14 residues.

V usage is TRBV5-1 and J usage is TRBJ1-4; D unclear. The CDR3 has 14 amino acids. The V gene's germline CDR1 is SGHRS and CDR2 YFSETQ. V was pared by 2 bases and J by 0 bases, with 5 bases between. The CDR3 DNA follows: TGCGCCAGCAGCTTAGGACCAACTAATGAAAAACTGTTTTTT. The encoded protein is CASSLGPTNEKLFF.